The 26 T cell receptor beta chains below were found in one sample sequenced in a study of T cells after yellow fever vaccination. Each CDR3 protein is one row after TCRdb ran MiXCR on the 5' RACE reads. This table has around 350,000 distinct CDR3 sequences, 6% to 8% appearing once. Material: PBMCs, obtained 5 days after the yellow fever booster vaccination. Source of these receptors: a man aged 25 to 40 who received the YFV17D yellow fever vaccine.

This rearrangement joins TRBV29-1 to TRBJ2-1; TRBD2 matches at 8 bases. Germline trimming cut 7 bases from V and 4 bases from J; bases unmatched to any gene: 15. The CDR3 has 16 amino acids. The germline V gene has CDR1 SQVTM and CDR2 ANQGSEA. The CDR3 region has the DNA TGCAGCGGGAGTGCCTCGGGGGGGGTGAAGTACAATGAGCAGTTCTTC. It yields the protein CSGSASGGVKYNEQFF.

This clonotype was detected many times. The rearrangement uses TRBV6-1 and TRBJ2-7, with 8 positions matching TRBD1. With 5 bases clipped from V and 7 bases from J, the junction kept 13 bases outside the gene matches. This CDR3 region has 15 residues. CDR1 is MNHNS, CDR2 SASEGT, per germline. CDR3 bases: TGTGCCAGCAGTAACGCCGGGACAGGTGCGCAAGAGCAGTACTTC. Its protein product is CASSNAGTGAQEQYF.

This clonotype has only a few counts. V is TRBV25-1 and J is TRBJ1-6; D unresolved. The germline V and J ends were trimmed by 5 bases and 7 bases, with 9 bases remaining between them. The CDR3 is made up of 13 amino acids. Germline V gene lookup returns CDR1 MGHDK and CDR2 SYGVNS. The CDR3 here is CASSPGSNSPLHF. The CDR3 nucleotides are TGTGCCAGCAGTCCCGGATCGAATTCACCCCTCCACTTT.

The sample holds a few counts of this clonotype. The rearrangement links TRBV6-2 or TRBV6-3 to TRBJ2-7, with TRBD1 identical over 10 bases. The CDR3 has 14 amino acids. CDR1 MNHEY and CDR2 SVGEGT come from the germline V gene. Unmatched junction bases numbered 5, after V lost 6 bases and J lost 3 bases. CDR3 in amino acids: CASRGTGEDYEQYF. Here the CDR3 DNA reads TGTGCCAGCAGGGGGACAGGGGAGGACTACGAGCAGTACTTC.

The chain employs TRBV30 and TRBJ2-2; D perhaps matches TRBD1 (5 bases). CDR3 length equals 13 residues. V lost 4 bases, J lost 1 base, and 7 bases lay in between. CDR1 GTSNPN and CDR2 SVGIG come from the germline V gene (reference sequence). The CDR3 region is CAWMTENTGELFF. The CDR3 coding sequence is TGTGCCTGGATGACAGAGAACACCGGGGAGCTGTTTTTT.

The chain has TRBV3-1 and TRBJ2-3, with TRBD2 identical over 10 bases. CDR1 LGHDT and CDR2 YNNKEL come from the germline V gene (reference sequence). V shed 11 bases, J shed 6 bases, and the junction held 26 bases outside the gene matches. This CDR3 has 19 amino acids. The DNA for the CDR3 is TGTGCCTGCTGCCAAGAAGTGACGAGCGGGAGGGCCAGGGCGGATACGCAGTATTTT. Its translation is CACCQEVTSGRARADTQYF.

This clonotype was observed a handful of times. The J gene is TRBJ2-1, the V gene TRBV29-1; 9 positions agree with TRBD2. After removal of 5 bases from V and 2 bases from J, the junction contained 4 bases not matched to a gene. This CDR3 is built from 14 residues. CDR1 is SQVTM and CDR2 is ANQGSEA in the germline V gene. The CDR3 region is CSVRGRGAYNEQFF. In DNA, the CDR3 is TGCAGCGTTCGCGGGAGGGGAGCCTACAATGAGCAGTTCTTC.

This clonotype was counted many times. The gene calls are TRBV15 and TRBJ1-3; D remains ambiguous. The CDR3 has 14 residues. V lost 5 bases, J lost 0 bases, and 8 bases lay in between. From germline, CDR1 is LNHNV and CDR2 YYDKDF (reference sequence). CDR3 sequence: CATSGPSSGNTIYF. The CDR3, as DNA: TGTGCCACCAGCGGCCCGAGCTCTGGAAACACCATATATTTT.

The gene calls are TRBV4-3 and TRBJ2-1; maybe TRBD1 (6 bases). The CDR3 loop spans 16 amino acids. Per the germline V gene, CDR1 is LGHNA and CDR2 is YSLEER. V lost 0 bases and J 0 bases, leaving 9 bases between the germline ends. The CDR3 loop reads CASSQDLGGSYNEQFF. CDR3 coding DNA: TGCGCCAGCAGCCAAGATCTAGGGGGCTCCTACAATGAGCAGTTCTTC.

This clonotype was found many times. This chain connects TRBV28 to TRBJ2-3; D is uncertain. CDR3 length equals 15 residues. Trimming took 2 bases from V and 1 from J, leaving 10 bases between them. The germline CDR1 and CDR2 sequences are MDHEN and SYDVKM. The CDR3: CASSLTAGGTDTQYF. The CDR3 bases are TGTGCCAGCAGTTTAACGGCAGGTGGCACAGATACGCAGTATTTT.

In its sample, this clonotype was seen a few times. This chain connects TRBV7-9 to TRBJ1-4; D possibly corresponds to TRBD1 (6 bases). The V gene lost 0 bases and the J gene lost 6 bases, with 11 bases spanning the gap. This CDR3 has 15 residues. Germline CDR1 is SEHNR and CDR2 is FQNEAQ (reference sequence). Here the CDR3 reads CASSLAGRGHEKLFF. The CDR3 nucleotides read TGTGCCAGCAGCTTAGCGGGCAGGGGACATGAAAAACTGTTTTTT.

The table lists this clonotype with a few counts. The V and J genes are TRBV29-1 and TRBJ2-7, with 10 bases identical to TRBD2. Germline loops: CDR1 SQVTM, CDR2 ANQGSEA. The CDR3 has 12 amino acids. The V gene end was trimmed by 6 bases and the J gene end by 2 bases; junction bases not matched to a gene: 1. CDR3 nucleotides: TGCAGCGTAACTAGCGGGACCTACGAGCAGTACTTC. Its protein is CSVTSGTYEQYF.

This CDR3 reads CASSSGYYGYTF. CDR3 nucleotides: TGCGCCAGCAGCTCTGGGTACTATGGCTACACCTTC. The chain uses TRBV5-1 and TRBJ1-2; D is unclear. The CDR3 totals 12 residues. V lost 3 bases and J 3 bases, leaving 6 bases between the germline ends. Germline CDR1 is SGHRS and CDR2 is YFSETQ.

This chain connects TRBV6-2 or TRBV6-3 to TRBJ2-5; D ambiguous. The CDR3 has 15 residues. Trimming cost V 7 bases and J 1 base, with 16 bases left between them. CDR1 is MNHEY and CDR2 is SVGEGT in the germline V gene. The CDR3 sequence: CASIPLGRGQETQYF. In DNA, the CDR3 is TGTGCCAGCATCCCCCTAGGAAGAGGCCAAGAGACCCAGTACTTC.

This chain uses TRBV4-3 with TRBJ2-3; D is undetermined. V gave up 5 bases and J gave up 1 base, with 22 bases separating them. The CDR3 covers 18 residues. The germline V gene has CDR1 LGHNA and CDR2 YSLEER. This CDR3 is CASSSTRYTPTGTDTQYF. CDR3 nucleotide sequence: TGCGCCAGCAGCTCCACCCGATACACTCCGACGGGCACAGATACGCAGTATTTT.

This clonotype was observed many times. V usage is TRBV14 and J usage is TRBJ2-2, with a possible D match to TRBD2 (6 bases). Per germline, CDR1 SGHDN and CDR2 FVKESK. V was pared by 1 base and J by 1 base, with 10 bases between. This CDR3 is built from 16 residues. CDR3 amino acids: CASSQAGRMNTGELFF. In nucleotides, the CDR3 is TGTGCCAGCAGCCAAGCTGGGAGGATGAACACCGGGGAGCTGTTTTTT.

V usage is TRBV20-1 and J usage is TRBJ2-6, with 9 bases identical to TRBD1. J was trimmed by 2 bases and V by 5 bases; bases with no gene match: 7. Germline V CDR1 and CDR2: DFQATT, SNEGSKA (reference sequence). This CDR3 is built from 16 residues. DNA for the CDR3: TGCAGTGCTTCCGGGACAGGGCAGGCTGGGGCCAACGTCCTGACTTTC. This codes for CSASGTGQAGANVLTF.

This clonotype was seen more than once but under ten times. The V gene is TRBV7-3, the J gene TRBJ2-2; no clear D gene. The germline CDR1 and CDR2 sequences are SGHTA and FQGTGA. The CDR3 is 15 residues long. Trimming took off 1 base at V and 5 bases at J, with 11 bases between the two ends. DNA of the CDR3: TGTGCCAGCAGCTTAAACCCGACTGGGACCGGGGAGCTGTTTTTT. Protein sequence: CASSLNPTGTGELFF.

Here the CDR3 DNA reads TGTGCCAGTAGTTTTGGTGAGGGCTACGAGCAGTACTTC. This encodes CASSFGEGYEQYF. The rearrangement links TRBV19 to TRBJ2-7, with D tentatively TRBD2 (5 bases). The V gene's germline CDR1 is LNHDA and CDR2 SQIVND (reference sequence). Trimming left V 5 bases short and J 3 bases short, with 11 bases between. The CDR3 contains 13 residues.

This clonotype occurred many times. CDR3 coding DNA: TGTGCCAGCAGCCAGCCTAGCGGGAGTCCTAACGAGCAGTACTTC. It yields the protein CASSQPSGSPNEQYF. The V call is TRBV3-1, the J call TRBJ2-7, with 10 nucleotides matching TRBD2. The CDR3 consists of 15 residues. After removal of 3 bases from V and 5 bases from J, the junction contained 7 bases not matched to a gene. Germline lookup yields CDR1 LGHDT and CDR2 YNNKEL (reference sequence).

There are a few counts of this clonotype. The chain carries TRBV5-4 and TRBJ2-1, with 10 nucleotides matching TRBD2. Unmatched junction bases numbered 4, after V lost 1 base and J lost 0 bases. Germline V gene sequence: CDR1 SGHNT, CDR2 YYREEE (reference sequence). The CDR3 sequence is 17 residues long. The CDR3 region has the DNA TGTGCCAGCAGCTTGAGAGCTAGCGGGAGCTCCTACAATGAGCAGTTCTTC. It translates to CASSLRASGSSYNEQFF.

V and J are TRBV7-8 and TRBJ2-7; 9 nucleotides agree with TRBD1. The V segment lost 0 bases and the J segment 5 bases; nucleotides outside the gene matches: 5. This CDR3 comprises 15 residues. Per germline, CDR1 SGHVS and CDR2 FQNEAQ. The CDR3 reads CASSLAGTGYNEQYF. The CDR3 DNA sequence: TGTGCCAGCAGCTTAGCAGGGACAGGGTATAACGAGCAGTACTTC.

This clonotype was seen ten or more times. The CDR3 loop is CASSRGSYEQYF. CDR3 DNA sequence: TGTGCCAGCAGTCGGGGCTCCTACGAGCAGTACTTC. The J gene is TRBJ2-7, the V gene TRBV28; maybe TRBD2 (5 bases). CDR1 is MDHEN and CDR2 is SYDVKM in the germline V gene. This CDR3 comprises 12 residues. V dropped 5 bases and J dropped 0 bases, with 5 bases sitting between them.

This clonotype was seen at least ten times. At one of its ends the junction is not consistent with the germline gene, which may arise from a read error. The CDR3 here is CASSLGGTNTGELFF. The CDR3 coding sequence is TGTGCCAGCAGCTTGGGGGGGACGAACACCGGGGAGCTGTTTTTT. The rearrangement uses TRBV5-1 and TRBJ2-2, with 7 bases matching TRBD2. CDR1 is SGHRS, CDR2 YFSETQ, per germline. The CDR3 runs to 15 residues.

This clonotype was observed many times. The chain combines TRBV7-2 with TRBJ2-4; the match to TRBD2 covers 7 bases. The CDR3 has 15 residues. V lost 0 bases and J lost 8; bases outside the gene matches: 7. Germline V gene sequence: CDR1 SGHTA, CDR2 FQGNSA. The CDR3 loop reads CASSLATSTRDIQYF. As DNA, the CDR3 is TGTGCCAGCAGCTTAGCGACTAGCACGAGAGACATTCAGTACTTC.

This clonotype appeared many times. The gene calls are TRBV20-1 and TRBJ2-1; weak D call: TRBD1 (6 bases). Germline lookup yields CDR1 DFQATT and CDR2 SNEGSKA (reference sequence). This CDR3 region has 17 residues. Between the trimmed V and J ends, which lost 3 bases and 3 bases, there was a span of 21 bases. CDR3 coding DNA: TGCAGTGCTAGTAAGTCCTGGCACAGGGCAAACTACAATGAGCAGTTCTTC. It yields the protein CSASKSWHRANYNEQFF.